This TCR beta chain was found in a study of blood T cell repertoires in COVID-19 (dated by TCRdb to about 2020). With respect to the entire study: The collaborator samples originated in the United States, Italy and Spain and spanned the acute and convalescent phases of COVID-19. The prospective study material was composed of cDNA or gDNA derived from T cells, B-cell-depleted T cells, or PBMCs. Subjects who had been exposed to COVID-19, were actively infected with it, or had recovered from it provided the deeply sampled blood TCRbeta repertoires that made up the dataset. A freely available public database, intended as a resource for researchers studying the immune response to SARS-CoV-2, is where the repertoires were released. The samples were drawn from the first 160 participants of the ongoing ImmuneRACE study and from some 1,300 subjects provided by 6 global collaborators. The sample metadata nearly always contained a de-identified subject ID, COVID-19 status, age in years and sex. HLA class I and class II types, where available, came from metadata supplied by the sample provider rather than from assay-based typing. Study-wide conclusions, independent of this receptor: The quantity of clinical and demographic metadata differed by source and by participant and was supplied without curation.

TCRbeta CDR3 regions were amplified from genomic DNA using the immunoSEQ Assay, a bias-controlled multiplex PCR. Turning to the authors' computational methods: Nucleated cell counts per sample were estimated from amplification of reference gene primers within the assay. To quantify the absolute abundance of each unique TCRbeta CDR3 rearrangement, sequence reads were collapsed and filtered. Productive Simpson clonality was computed per sample as the square root of Simpson's diversity index over productive rearrangements. Imported from immuneACCESS, the table was reduced by TCRdb to in-frame sequences with V and J called. These copies leave out some clones; in studies compared against another copy, an unresolved V gene accounts for under half, and the cause of the remainder is not known. D and trimming were read from the DNA, whereas the V and J calls and clone size are those reported in that table. The sample table shows more than 200,000 clones, and 84% are seen once. The ten largest make up approximately 1.5% of the sample.

As regards this clone: Its target antigen remains unknown. The sample holds no much larger clone one base away, and base qualities are not on file.

A second Seattle source provided samples from volunteer blood donors who had recovered from COVID-19. The collaborating institutions used their own protocols to collect whole blood in K2EDTA tubes. For TCRbeta analysis, collaborator samples were shipped as frozen whole blood, as isolated PBMCs, or as DNA extracted from either sample type. Including the terminal cysteine and phenylalanine, the CDR3 comprises 14 residues. Only the CDR3 DNA is retained, 42 bases long and in frame from the first base. In the germline V gene, CDR1 corresponds to SGHDN and CDR2 to FVKESK. Deletion took 4 bases off V and 0 bases off J, with a span of 7 bases between the germline ends.

Recombination linked TRBV14 to TRBJ1-3; the D gene remains uncertain. Source material: peripheral blood. The TCR was taken from a middle-aged woman who had recovered from COVID-19. The bases read TGTGCCAGCAGCCCGGGAACCTCTGGAAACACCATATATTTT. This gives the protein CASSPGTSGNTIYF.